The 27 T cell receptor beta chains listed next were all sequenced from one sample in a study of blood T cell repertoires in COVID-19. Generated by immunoSEQ multiplex PCR, the TCRdb table keeps only in-frame clones and is missing some. The data hold about 150,000 clones, with roughly three quarters observed a single time. Source material: peripheral blood. All receptors come from a man aged 55 to 70 with acute or convalescent COVID-19.

This clone was counted ten times or more. The rearrangement uses TRBV7-9 and TRBJ1-3; 8 nucleotides line up with TRBD1. V gave up 2 bases and J gave up 4 bases; unmatched junction bases: 7. Germline CDR1 and CDR2: SEHNR and FQNEAQ (reference sequence). CDR3 length: 16 amino acids. CDR3 loop: CASSLQGAISGNTIYF. CDR3 bases: TGTGCCAGCAGCTTACAGGGGGCGATTTCGGGAAACACCATATATTTT.

This chain links TRBV13 with TRBJ2-3; TRBD2 matches 10 bases. Germline CDR1 is PRHDT and CDR2 is FYEKMQ (reference sequence). Trimming at V came to 5 bases and at J to 1 base, leaving 6 bases not matched to a gene. The CDR3 loop spans 16 amino acids. The CDR3 region is CASSTGLAARTDTQYF. The CDR3 DNA is TGTGCCAGCAGCACAGGACTAGCGGCGCGCACAGATACGCAGTATTTT. The full variable domain, in which reference TRBV13 and TRBJ2-3 provide the parts outside the CDR3, is AAGVIQSPRHLIKEKRETATLKCYPIPRHDTVYWYQQGPGQDPQFLISFYEKMQSDKGSIPDRFSAQQFSDYHSELNMSSLELGDSALYFCASSTGLAARTDTQYFGPGTRLTVL.

The chain joins TRBV19 to TRBJ1-1; D gene ambiguous. The CDR3 loop spans 13 amino acids. Germline V gene lookup returns CDR1 LNHDA and CDR2 SQIVND (reference sequence). V was clipped by 6 bases and J by 0 bases, with 8 bases between them. The CDR3 here is CASSVQLNTEAFF. DNA of the CDR3: TGTGCCAGTAGCGTCCAGTTGAACACTGAAGCTTTCTTT.

This chain connects TRBV5-1 to TRBJ2-3, with 7 bases matching TRBD2. The CDR3 sequence is 15 residues long. The ends lost 0 bases at V and 2 bases at J; junction bases unmatched: 3. Germline lookup yields CDR1 SGHRS and CDR2 YFSETQ. DNA of the CDR3: TGCGCCAGCAGCTTGGGGCTAGCGGACACAGATACGCAGTATTTT. As protein: CASSLGLADTDTQYF.

This chain links TRBV18 with TRBJ1-1; 8 nucleotides align to TRBD1. The CDR3 contains 16 residues. Looked up from germline, CDR1 is KGHSH and CDR2 is LQKENI. The J segment lost 5 bases and the V segment lost 2 bases, leaving 10 bases of the junction unmatched. CDR3: CASSPIAGGLGTEAFF. In nucleotides, the CDR3 is TGTGCCAGCTCACCAATCGCAGGGGGCTTGGGGACTGAAGCTTTCTTT.

This chain connects TRBV5-1 to TRBJ2-1, with 7 nucleotides matching TRBD2. V was pared by 0 bases and J by 2 bases, with 2 bases of the junction left unmatched. Germline lookup yields CDR1 SGHRS and CDR2 YFSETQ. CDR3 size: 15 residues. The DNA for the CDR3 is TGCGCCAGCAGCTTGGGGGAGGGCCCCTACAATGAGCAGTTCTTC. It encodes CASSLGEGPYNEQFF.

V is TRBV20-1 and J is TRBJ2-7; no reliable D call. Trimming took 0 bases from V and 4 from J, leaving 4 bases between them. Germline CDR1 reads DFQATT; CDR2 reads SNEGSKA (reference sequence). The CDR3 is 11 amino acids. The CDR3 DNA reads as TGCAGTGCTAGAGAGTCGTACGAGCAGTACTTC. Translating it yields CSARESYEQYF.

This sequence joins TRBV13 and TRBJ1-2; 10 bases map to TRBD1. The germline gives CDR1 PRHDT, CDR2 FYEKMQ (reference sequence). Germline trimming cut 5 bases from V and 7 bases from J; bases unmatched to any gene: 16. This CDR3 comprises 17 residues. The CDR3 reads CASSPRTGGVRNLGYTF. DNA for the CDR3: TGTGCCAGCAGCCCTCGGACAGGGGGGGTCCGCAATCTTGGCTACACCTTC.

V usage is TRBV4-1 and J usage is TRBJ2-3, with D possibly matching TRBD2 (5 bases). V lost 7 bases to trimming and J lost 4 bases, with 6 bases between them. The CDR3 extends over 11 amino acids. Germline lookup yields CDR1 MGHRA and CDR2 YSYEKL. This CDR3 is CASTGADTQYF. As DNA, the CDR3 is TGCGCCAGCACCGGGGCAGATACGCAGTATTTT.

The V and J genes are TRBV24-1 and TRBJ2-7, with 8 bases identical to TRBD1. The J segment lost 2 bases and the V segment lost 2 bases, leaving 16 bases of the junction unmatched. There are 19 residues in the CDR3. Per germline, CDR1 KGHDR and CDR2 SFDVKD. CDR3 sequence reads: CATSDSRDRSLIATYEQYF. CDR3 bases: TGTGCCACCAGTGATTCCCGGGACAGGAGCCTGATAGCGACCTACGAGCAGTACTTC.

This clone was detected many times. This chain links TRBV2 with TRBJ1-4; D not certain. CDR1 and CDR2 (germline): SNHLY, FYNNEI. The CDR3 length is 15 residues. V shed 1 base and J shed 8 bases, with 14 bases lying between them. The CDR3 region has the DNA TGTGCCAGCAGTGAAGGGTGGAATGGAGGGGAAAAACTGTTTTTT. Translating gives CASSEGWNGGEKLFF.

The rearrangement links TRBV5-1 to TRBJ1-1, with D perhaps TRBD1 (6 bases). V was trimmed by 4 bases and J by 5 bases, leaving 18 bases between them. Germline CDR1 reads SGHRS; CDR2 reads YFSETQ. The CDR3 sequence is 15 residues long. CDR3 nucleotide sequence: TGCGCCAGCAGCCGATCGGACAGTACGCAGACTGAAGCTTTCTTT. This encodes CASSRSDSTQTEAFF.

This clone was found a few times. The chain links TRBV11-2 to TRBJ2-7, with no clear D. Germline V gene lookup returns CDR1 SGHAT and CDR2 FQNNGV. Trimming removed 2 bases at V and 0 bases at J, with 5 bases between. The CDR3 covers 13 residues. The CDR3: CASSLLSSYEQYF. The DNA of the CDR3 is TGTGCCAGCAGCTTATTGAGCTCCTACGAGCAGTACTTC. Based on the CDR3 plus reference TRBV11-2 and TRBJ2-7, the full variable domain is EAGVAQSPRYKIIEKRQSVAFWCNPISGHATLYWYQQILGQGPKLLIQFQNNGVVDDSQLPKDRFSAERLKGVDSTLKIQPAKLEDSAVYLCASSLLSSYEQYFGPGTRLTVT.

This clone came up once. V and J are TRBV5-1 and TRBJ2-5, with TRBD1 matching over 7 bases. V trimming: 4 bases; J trimming: 4 bases; junction bases outside the gene matches: 7. This CDR3 has 14 residues. Germline V gene sequence: CDR1 SGHRS, CDR2 YFSETQ. CDR3 in DNA: TGCGCCAGCAGCGTACAGGGGATTGGAGAGACCCAGTACTTC. Translation gives CASSVQGIGETQYF.

The chain links TRBV5-1 to TRBJ1-1, with D possibly matching TRBD1 (6 bases). CDR3 length equals 14 residues. Germline V gives CDR1 SGHRS, CDR2 YFSETQ. The V end was cut by 2 bases, the J end by 6 bases, with 14 bases between. The chain's CDR3 is CASSFRTDAAEAFF. The CDR3 DNA reads as TGCGCCAGCAGCTTTAGGACAGACGCCGCTGAAGCTTTCTTT.

The table lists this clone with a count of one. J is TRBJ2-7 and V is TRBV5-6; TRBD2 agrees at 7 bases. V gave up 0 bases and J gave up 4 bases; unmatched junction bases: 7. The CDR3 totals 15 residues. CDR1 and CDR2 (germline): SGHDT, YYEEEE. This CDR3 reads CASSLVAGEGYEQYF. The CDR3 nucleotides read TGTGCCAGCAGCTTGGTTGCGGGAGAAGGATACGAGCAGTACTTC.

This clone was seen ten or more times. This chain joins TRBV11-2 and TRBJ2-4; D is unclear. CDR1 is SGHAT, CDR2 FQNNGV, per germline. Trimming shortened V by 0 bases and J by 1 base, and 13 bases separated the two germline ends. The CDR3 consists of 17 residues. The CDR3 region is CASSLDLGPVAKNIQYF. CDR3 DNA: TGTGCCAGCAGCTTAGATCTTGGCCCCGTGGCCAAAAACATTCAGTACTTC.

The chain carries TRBV19 and TRBJ2-7; D not resolved. Between the trimmed V and J ends, which lost 1 base and 1 base, there was a span of 8 bases. The CDR3 has 14 residues. Germline loops: CDR1 LNHDA, CDR2 SQIVND (reference sequence). The CDR3 bases are TGTGCCAGTAGTATAGCCAGATCTTCCTACGAGCAGTACTTC. Protein sequence: CASSIARSSYEQYF. Drawing the rest from reference TRBV19 and TRBJ2-7, the complete variable domain is DGGITQSPKYLFRKEGQNVTLSCEQNLNHDAMYWYRQDPGQGLRLIYYSQIVNDFQKGDIAEGYSVSREKKESFPLTVTSAQKNPTAFYLCASSIARSSYEQYFGPGTRLTVT.

The chain employs TRBV6-5 and TRBJ2-4; the D gene is possibly TRBD1 (6 bases). Germline V gives CDR1 MNHEY, CDR2 SVGAGI. V was pared by 9 bases and J by 0 bases, with 15 bases between. The CDR3 totals 15 residues. The CDR3 region is CARTTGPLAKNIQYF. CDR3 DNA: TGTGCCAGGACGACAGGCCCTCTAGCCAAAAACATTCAGTACTTC.

The V call is TRBV7-9, the J call TRBJ2-7; TRBD2 matches at 14 bases. Germline lookup yields CDR1 SEHNR and CDR2 FQNEAQ (reference sequence). CDR3 length: 15 amino acids. The V segment lost 2 bases and the J segment 6 bases; nucleotides outside the gene matches: 3. The CDR3 protein is CASSLRGTSGSEQYF. The CDR3 DNA follows: TGTGCCAGCAGCTTAAGGGGGACTAGCGGGAGCGAGCAGTACTTC.

V usage is TRBV7-9 and J usage is TRBJ2-7; D perhaps matches TRBD1 (6 bases). The CDR3 length is 15 residues. The germline V and J ends were trimmed by 6 bases and 0 bases, with 15 bases remaining between them. Germline assignment: CDR1 SEHNR and CDR2 FQNEAQ (reference sequence). Here the CDR3 reads CASRSTGRSSYEQYF. The CDR3 DNA sequence: TGTGCCAGCAGGAGTACAGGGCGTAGCTCCTACGAGCAGTACTTC. Full variable domain (rest looked up from reference TRBV7-9 and TRBJ2-7): DTGVSQNPRHKITKRGQNVTFRCDPISEHNRLYWYRQTLGQGPEFLTYFQNEAQLEKSRLLSDRFSAERPKGSFSTLEIQRTEQGDSAMYLCASRSTGRSSYEQYFGPGTRLTVT.

The CDR3, as DNA: TGTGCCAGCACCACTGGACAGGGGCCCTACAATGAGCAGTTCTTC. This encodes CASTTGQGPYNEQFF. The chain combines TRBV27 with TRBJ2-1, with TRBD1 matching over 9 bases. There are 15 residues in the CDR3. The V gene end was trimmed by 7 bases and the J gene end by 2 bases; junction bases not matched to a gene: 6. Looked up from germline, CDR1 is MNHEY and CDR2 is SMNVEV (reference sequence).

The rearrangement links TRBV28 to TRBJ1-1; the D gene is possibly TRBD1 (5 bases). CDR1 is MDHEN, CDR2 SYDVKM, per germline. The CDR3 consists of 13 residues. V was clipped by 6 bases and J by 4 bases, with 12 bases between them. In DNA, the CDR3 is TGTGCCAGCAGGCCGGACATATTCACTGAAGCTTTCTTT. Its protein product is CASRPDIFTEAFF.

The chain joins TRBV7-2 to TRBJ2-2; the match to TRBD2 covers 7 bases. The germline V gene encodes CDR1 SGHTA and CDR2 FQGNSA. J lost 5 bases, V lost 6 bases, and 15 bases had no gene match. CDR3 length: 17 amino acids. This chain's CDR3 is CASSPRGTGGRTGELFF. Here the CDR3 DNA reads TGTGCCAGCAGTCCGAGGGGCACGGGAGGAAGGACCGGGGAGCTGTTTTTT.

The rearrangement links TRBV19 to TRBJ2-3; D possibly corresponds to TRBD2 (6 bases). Per the germline V gene, CDR1 is LNHDA and CDR2 is SQIVND (reference sequence). The CDR3 extends over 14 amino acids. Trimming pared 5 bases from V and 3 bases from J, leaving 12 bases between. CDR3 region: CASSGGRSTDTQYF. The DNA of the CDR3 is TGTGCCAGTAGTGGTGGGAGGAGTACAGATACGCAGTATTTT.

The V call is TRBV7-9, the J call TRBJ2-2, with TRBD2 as a possible D gene (5 bases). The V gene's germline CDR1 is SEHNR and CDR2 FQNEAQ (reference sequence). The CDR3 sequence is 15 residues long. V shed 8 bases and J shed 6 bases, with 19 bases lying between them. The CDR3 DNA is TGTGCCAGCCGATCTGGGGAGAGCTCCCCCGGGGAGCTGTTTTTT. The encoded protein is CASRSGESSPGELFF.

The count of this clone is one. The V and J genes are TRBV4-2 and TRBJ1-1; unclear D gene. In germline, CDR1 is LGHNA, CDR2 YNFKEQ. The CDR3 spans 12 residues. Trimming shortened V by 1 base and J by 5 bases, and 5 bases separated the two germline ends. CDR3 residues: CASSQGRTEAFF. The DNA of the CDR3 is TGTGCCAGCAGCCAAGGCAGGACTGAAGCTTTCTTT.